The TCR beta chain under discussion was sequenced for a study of shared clonotypes between healthy human individuals. Note on this clone: Its antigen remains unidentified.

The input for sorted-subset replicate PCRs was around 210 ng DNA, around 27,000 T cell genomes. The protocol was immunoSEQ multiplex PCR, while the TCRdb copy is restricted to in-frame clones and leaves out a portion. Among roughly 1,600,000 clones listed, approximately 98.5% were seen once. Overall study findings and caveats: Four donors showed sharing of approximately 4.7% of naive CD4 clonotypes. Shared clonotypes across all four donors exceeded non-shared ones in generation probability.

Memory CD4+ cells were the fraction left after CD45RA+ naive selection. The CDR3 runs to 14 residues. Germline CDR1 is SGHRS and CDR2 is YFSETQ. Trimming stripped 3 bases from V and 5 bases from J, with 12 bases between. This TCR derives from a man younger than 45 in good health. This chain uses TRBV5-1 with TRBJ1-5; D perhaps matches TRBD1 (5 bases). Sequences were obtained from naive CD4+ T cells sorted from blood. Subset specified: CD45RA+ positively selected. The CDR3 bases are TGCGCCAGCAGCTCAGCGGGGGGAGATCAGCCCCAGCATTTT. Translation gives CASSSAGGDQPQHF.